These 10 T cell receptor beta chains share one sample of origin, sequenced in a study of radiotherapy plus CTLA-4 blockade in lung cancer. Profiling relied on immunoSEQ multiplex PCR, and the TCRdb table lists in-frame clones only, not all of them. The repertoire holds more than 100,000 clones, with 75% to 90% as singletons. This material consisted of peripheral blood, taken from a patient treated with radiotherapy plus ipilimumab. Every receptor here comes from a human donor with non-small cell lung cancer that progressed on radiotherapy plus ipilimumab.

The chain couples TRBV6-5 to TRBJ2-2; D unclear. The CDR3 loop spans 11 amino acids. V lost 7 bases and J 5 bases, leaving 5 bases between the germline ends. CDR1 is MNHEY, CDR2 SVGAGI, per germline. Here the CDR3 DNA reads TGTGCCAGCACCGCGACCGGGGAGCTGTTTTTT. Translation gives CASTATGELFF.

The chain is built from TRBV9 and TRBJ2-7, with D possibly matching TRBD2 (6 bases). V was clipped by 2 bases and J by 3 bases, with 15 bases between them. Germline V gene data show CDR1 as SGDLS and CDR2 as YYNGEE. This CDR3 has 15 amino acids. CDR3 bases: TGTGCCAGCAGCGTCTCCCCTTCCGGGAGCTACGAGCAGTACTTC. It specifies CASSVSPSGSYEQYF.

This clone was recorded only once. The CDR3 sequence: CASSEQANQPQHF. DNA of the CDR3: TGTGCCAGCAGTGAACAGGCCAATCAGCCCCAGCATTTT. This chain uses TRBV6-4 with TRBJ1-5; D possibly corresponds to TRBD1 (5 bases). The CDR3 sequence is 13 residues long. Germline-derived CDR1 and CDR2 are MRHNA and SNTAGT. Trimming took off 3 bases at V and 3 bases at J, with 6 bases between the two ends.

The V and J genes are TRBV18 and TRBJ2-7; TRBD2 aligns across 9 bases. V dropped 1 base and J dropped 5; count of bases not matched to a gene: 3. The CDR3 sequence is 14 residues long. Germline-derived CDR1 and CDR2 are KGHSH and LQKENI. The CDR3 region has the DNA TGTGCCAGCTCACCACTAGCGGGAGACAACGAGCAGTACTTC. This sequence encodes CASSPLAGDNEQYF.

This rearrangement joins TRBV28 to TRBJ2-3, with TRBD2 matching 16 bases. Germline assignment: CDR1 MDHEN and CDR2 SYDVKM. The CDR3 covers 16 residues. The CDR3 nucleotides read TGTGTATCCGGGACTAGCGGGAGGGCCCGCACAGATACGCAGTATTTT. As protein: CVSGTSGRARTDTQYF.

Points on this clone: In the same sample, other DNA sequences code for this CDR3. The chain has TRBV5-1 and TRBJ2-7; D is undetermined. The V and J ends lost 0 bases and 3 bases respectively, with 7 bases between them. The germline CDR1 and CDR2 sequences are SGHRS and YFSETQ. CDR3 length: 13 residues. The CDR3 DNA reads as TGCGCCAGCAGCTTGGAGGGCGGCTACGAGCAGTACTTC. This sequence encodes CASSLEGGYEQYF. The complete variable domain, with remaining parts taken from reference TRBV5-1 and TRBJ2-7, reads KAGVTQTPRYLIKTRGQQVTLSCSPISGHRSVSWYQQTPGQGLQFLFEYFSETQRNKGNFPGRFSGRQFSNSRSEMNVSTLELGDSALYLCASSLEGGYEQYFGPGTRLTVT.

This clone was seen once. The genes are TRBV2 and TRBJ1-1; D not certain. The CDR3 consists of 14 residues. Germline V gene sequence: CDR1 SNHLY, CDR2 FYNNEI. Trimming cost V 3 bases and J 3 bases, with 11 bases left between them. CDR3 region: CASSDRRVDTEAFF. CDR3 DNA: TGTGCCAGCAGTGACAGGCGGGTGGACACTGAAGCTTTCTTT.

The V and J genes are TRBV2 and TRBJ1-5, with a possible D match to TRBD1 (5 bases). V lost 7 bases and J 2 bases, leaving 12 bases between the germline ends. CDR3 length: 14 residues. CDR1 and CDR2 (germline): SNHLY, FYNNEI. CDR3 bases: TGTGCCAGCATGTTCGACAGAGGCAATCAGCCCCAGCATTTT. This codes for CASMFDRGNQPQHF. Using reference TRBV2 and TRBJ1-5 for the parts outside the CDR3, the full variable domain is EPEVTQTPSHQVTQMGQEVILRCVPISNHLYFYWYRQILGQKVEFLVSFYNNEISEKSEIFDDQFSVERPDGSNFTLKIRSTKLEDSAMYFCASMFDRGNQPQHFGDGTRLSIL.

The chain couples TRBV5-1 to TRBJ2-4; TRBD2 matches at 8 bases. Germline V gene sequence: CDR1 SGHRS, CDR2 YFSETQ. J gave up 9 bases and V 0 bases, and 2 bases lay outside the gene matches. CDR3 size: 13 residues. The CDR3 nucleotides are TGCGCCAGCAGCTTGGGGCTAGCGGGCATTCAGTACTTC. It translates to CASSLGLAGIQYF.

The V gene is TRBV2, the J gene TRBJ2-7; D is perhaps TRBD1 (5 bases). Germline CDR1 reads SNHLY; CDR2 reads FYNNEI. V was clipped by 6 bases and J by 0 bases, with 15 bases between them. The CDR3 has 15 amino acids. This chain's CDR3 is CASRAQGGTSYEQYF. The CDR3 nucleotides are TGTGCCAGCAGGGCCCAGGGCGGTACCTCCTACGAGCAGTACTTC.